Described below is a single TCR beta chain sequence and its context. Its antigen is unknown. This sample is part of a study of cytomegalovirus exposure and HLA in healthy donors. Study context: Early on, a data release was issued that held about 85 million unique TCRs from HLA-typed donors.

The PCR ran on 60 Vbeta and 13 Jbeta primers. The assay was immunoSEQ multiplex PCR, and TCRdb's table has in-frame clones only and misses some. The sample records under 200,000 clones, 80% to 90% being singletons. Study observations and caveats: Reportedly, a later analysis found an Asian-associated ancestry cluster had fewer N-insertions than the roughly 670-donor mean. Productive status was seen about 87% or about 30% of the time for most TCR beta V segments in an earlier analysis. Associated with HLA alleles at 0.05 false discovery rate in a later analysis were around 17,000 TCR beta sequences.

The TCR was taken from a man aged 18-30 years in good health and CMV-seropositive. The sequenced sample consisted of PBMCs.

CDR3 loop: CASSAYLTGRNEKLFF. The CDR3 DNA reads TGTGCCAGCAGTGCTTACCTGACAGGGAGGAATGAAAAACTGTTTTTT. The V call is TRBV6-1, the J call TRBJ1-4, with 7 bases aligning to TRBD1. This CDR3 has 16 residues. From germline, CDR1 is MNHNS and CDR2 SASEGT. With V trimmed by 4 bases and J by 5 bases, 10 bases remained unmatched.